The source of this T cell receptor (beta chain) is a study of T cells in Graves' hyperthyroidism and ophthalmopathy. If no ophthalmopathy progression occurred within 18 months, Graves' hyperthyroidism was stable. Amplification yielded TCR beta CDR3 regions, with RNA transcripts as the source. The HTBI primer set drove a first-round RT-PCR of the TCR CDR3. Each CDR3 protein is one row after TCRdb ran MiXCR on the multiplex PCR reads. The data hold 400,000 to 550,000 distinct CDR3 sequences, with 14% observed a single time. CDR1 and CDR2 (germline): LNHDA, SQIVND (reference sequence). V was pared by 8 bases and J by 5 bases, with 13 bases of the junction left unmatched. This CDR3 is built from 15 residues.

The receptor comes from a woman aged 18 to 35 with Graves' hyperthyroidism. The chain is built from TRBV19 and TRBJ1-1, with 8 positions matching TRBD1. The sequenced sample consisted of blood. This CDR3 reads CASRDDLRGLTEAFF. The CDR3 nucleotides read TGTGCCAGTCGCGACGATCTCAGGGGGCTAACTGAAGCTTTCTTT.